This T cell receptor beta chain was sequenced for a study of cytomegalovirus exposure and HLA in healthy donors. Whole-study findings and limits: The authors reported that TCR beta sequences could predict HLA-A and HLA-B alleles. These predictions were accurate for most subjects in the first cohort. Trimming of TCR beta V- and J-genes showed a link, identified in a later analysis, to a missense DCLRE1C variant.

A word on this clone: The antigen remains undetermined.

It was with 60 Vbeta and 13 Jbeta primers that the PCR ran. Sequenced by immunoSEQ multiplex PCR; TCRdb stores in-frame clones only, minus some. The sample includes 100,000 to 150,000 clones, approximately 78% of them seen just once. Germline CDR1 MNHEY, CDR2 SVGAGI. V trimming: 6 bases; J trimming: 2 bases; junction bases outside the gene matches: 7. The CDR3 length is 15 residues. The gene calls are TRBV6-5 and TRBJ1-2; 9 bases match TRBD1. This TCR was recovered from a woman between 40 and 50 years old in good health and CMV-seronegative. Sequenced material: PBMCs. CDR3 DNA sequence: TGTGCCAGCAGGGGAACCGGGACAGGGAACTATGGCTACACCTTC. It specifies CASRGTGTGNYGYTF.